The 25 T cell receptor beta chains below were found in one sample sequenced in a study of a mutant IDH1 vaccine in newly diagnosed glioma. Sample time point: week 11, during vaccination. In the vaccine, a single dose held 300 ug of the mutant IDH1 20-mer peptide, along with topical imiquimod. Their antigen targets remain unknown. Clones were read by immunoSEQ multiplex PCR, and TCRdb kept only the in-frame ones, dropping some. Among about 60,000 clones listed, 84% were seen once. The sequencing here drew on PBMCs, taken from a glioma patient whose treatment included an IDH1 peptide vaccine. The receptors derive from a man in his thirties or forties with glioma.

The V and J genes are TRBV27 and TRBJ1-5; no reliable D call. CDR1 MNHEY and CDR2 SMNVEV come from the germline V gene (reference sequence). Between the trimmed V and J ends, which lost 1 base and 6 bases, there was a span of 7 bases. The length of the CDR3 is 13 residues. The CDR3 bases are TGTGCCAGCAGTTTATTTGAGTTTCAGCCCCAGCATTTT. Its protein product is CASSLFEFQPQHF.

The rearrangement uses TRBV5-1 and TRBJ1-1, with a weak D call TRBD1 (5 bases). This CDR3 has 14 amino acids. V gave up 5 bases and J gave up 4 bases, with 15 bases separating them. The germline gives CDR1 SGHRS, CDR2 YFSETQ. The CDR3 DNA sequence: TGCGCCAGCAGTAGCGGGGGTGGGGTCACTGAAGCTTTCTTT. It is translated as CASSSGGGVTEAFF.

This CDR3 is CAWGLAGITDTQYF. In DNA form, the CDR3 reads TGTGCCTGGGGCCTAGCGGGAATCACAGATACGCAGTATTTT. The rearrangement uses TRBV30 and TRBJ2-3; 9 positions match TRBD2. The V gene end was trimmed by 5 bases and the J gene end by 2 bases; junction bases not matched to a gene: 5. The CDR3 totals 14 residues. CDR1 and CDR2 (germline): GTSNPN, SVGIG (reference sequence).

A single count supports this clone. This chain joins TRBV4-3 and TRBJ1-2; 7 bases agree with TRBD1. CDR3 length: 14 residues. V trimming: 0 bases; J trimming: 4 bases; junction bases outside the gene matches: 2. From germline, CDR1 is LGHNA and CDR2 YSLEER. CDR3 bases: TGCGCCAGCAGCCAAGAGCACAGGGGCTATGGCTACACCTTC. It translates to CASSQEHRGYGYTF.

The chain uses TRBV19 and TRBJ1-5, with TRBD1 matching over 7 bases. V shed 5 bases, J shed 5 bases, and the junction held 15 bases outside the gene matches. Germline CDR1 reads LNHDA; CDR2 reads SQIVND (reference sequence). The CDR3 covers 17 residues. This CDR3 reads CASSWREGALPDQPQHF. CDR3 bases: TGTGCCAGTAGTTGGAGGGAGGGGGCGCTTCCCGATCAGCCCCAGCATTTT.

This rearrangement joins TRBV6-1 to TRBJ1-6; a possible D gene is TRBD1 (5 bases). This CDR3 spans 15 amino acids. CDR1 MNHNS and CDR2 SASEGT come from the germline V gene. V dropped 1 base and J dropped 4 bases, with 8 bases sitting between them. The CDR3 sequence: CASSEDRPYNSPLHF. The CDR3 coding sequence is TGTGCCAGCAGTGAAGACAGGCCTTATAATTCACCCCTCCACTTT.

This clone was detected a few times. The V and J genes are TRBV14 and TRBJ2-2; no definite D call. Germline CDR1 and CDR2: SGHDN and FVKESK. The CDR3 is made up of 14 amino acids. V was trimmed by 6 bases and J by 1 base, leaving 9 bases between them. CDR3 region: CASSPLMNTGELFF. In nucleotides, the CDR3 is TGTGCCAGCAGTCCGTTAATGAACACCGGGGAGCTGTTTTTT.

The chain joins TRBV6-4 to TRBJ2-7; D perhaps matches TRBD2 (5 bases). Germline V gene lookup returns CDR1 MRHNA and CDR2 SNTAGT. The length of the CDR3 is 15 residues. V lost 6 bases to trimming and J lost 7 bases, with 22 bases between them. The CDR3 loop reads CASSVRGLREGEQYF. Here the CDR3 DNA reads TGTGCCAGCAGCGTCCGGGGTCTTAGGGAAGGGGAGCAGTACTTC.

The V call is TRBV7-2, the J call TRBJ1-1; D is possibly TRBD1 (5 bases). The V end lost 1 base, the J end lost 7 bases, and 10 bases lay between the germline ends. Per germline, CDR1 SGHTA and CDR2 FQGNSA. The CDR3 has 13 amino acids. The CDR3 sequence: CASSLGGAVEAFF. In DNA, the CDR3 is TGTGCCAGCAGCTTAGGTGGGGCAGTTGAAGCTTTCTTT.

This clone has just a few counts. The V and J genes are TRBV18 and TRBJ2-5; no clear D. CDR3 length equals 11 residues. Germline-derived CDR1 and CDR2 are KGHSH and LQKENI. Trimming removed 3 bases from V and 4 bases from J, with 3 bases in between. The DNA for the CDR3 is TGTGCCAGCTCACCCCTAGAGACCCAGTACTTC. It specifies CASSPLETQYF.

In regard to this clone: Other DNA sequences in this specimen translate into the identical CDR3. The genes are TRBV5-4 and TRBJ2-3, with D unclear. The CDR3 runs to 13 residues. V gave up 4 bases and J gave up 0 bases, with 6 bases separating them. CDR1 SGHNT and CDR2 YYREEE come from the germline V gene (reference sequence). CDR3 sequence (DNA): TGTGCCAGCAGCCGAGATAGCACAGATACGCAGTATTTT. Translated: CASSRDSTDTQYF.

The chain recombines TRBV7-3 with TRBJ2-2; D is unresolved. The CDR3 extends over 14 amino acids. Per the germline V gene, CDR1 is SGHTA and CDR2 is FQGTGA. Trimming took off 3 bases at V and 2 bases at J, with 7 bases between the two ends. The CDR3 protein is CASSFQPNTGELFF. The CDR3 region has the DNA TGTGCCAGCAGCTTCCAGCCTAACACCGGGGAGCTGTTTTTT.

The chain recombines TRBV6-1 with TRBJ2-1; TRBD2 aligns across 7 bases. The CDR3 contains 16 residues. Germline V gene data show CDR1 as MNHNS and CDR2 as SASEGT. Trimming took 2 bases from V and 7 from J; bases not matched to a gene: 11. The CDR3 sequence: CASSEWEGRGTNEQFF. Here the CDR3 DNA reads TGTGCCAGCAGTGAATGGGAGGGGCGCGGGACTAATGAGCAGTTCTTC.

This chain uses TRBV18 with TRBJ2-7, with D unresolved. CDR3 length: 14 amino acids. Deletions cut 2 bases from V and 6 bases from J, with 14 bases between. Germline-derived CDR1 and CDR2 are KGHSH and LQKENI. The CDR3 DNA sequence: TGTGCCAGCTCACCAACTTTGGTCTCAGGCGAGCAGTACTTC. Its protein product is CASSPTLVSGEQYF.

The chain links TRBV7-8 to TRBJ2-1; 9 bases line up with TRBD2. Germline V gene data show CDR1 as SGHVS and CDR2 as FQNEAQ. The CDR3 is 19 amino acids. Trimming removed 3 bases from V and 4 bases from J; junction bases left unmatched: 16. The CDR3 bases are TGTGCCAGCAGCTTTCTTTTTCGGCTAGCGGGAACCAAGTACAATGAGCAGTTCTTC. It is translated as CASSFLFRLAGTKYNEQFF.

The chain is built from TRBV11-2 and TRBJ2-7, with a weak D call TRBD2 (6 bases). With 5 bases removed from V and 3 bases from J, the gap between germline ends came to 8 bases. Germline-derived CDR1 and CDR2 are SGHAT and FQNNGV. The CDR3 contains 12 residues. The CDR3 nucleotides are TGTGCCAGCAGCCCGGACTACTACGAGCAGTACTTC. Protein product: CASSPDYYEQYF.

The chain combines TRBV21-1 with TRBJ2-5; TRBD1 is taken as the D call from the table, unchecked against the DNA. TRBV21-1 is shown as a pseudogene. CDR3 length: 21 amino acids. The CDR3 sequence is CASSLLSGTGGWGRTQETQYF. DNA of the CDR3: TGTGCCAGCAGCCTCCTCTCCGGGACAGGGGGTTGGGGCCGCACTCAAGAGACCCAGTACTTC.

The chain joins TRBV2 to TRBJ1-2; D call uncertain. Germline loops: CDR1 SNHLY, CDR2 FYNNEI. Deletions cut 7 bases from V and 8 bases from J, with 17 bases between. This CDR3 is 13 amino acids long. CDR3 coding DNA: TGTGCCAGCACCGGTGGGCACTCCTGGGGCTACACCTTC. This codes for CASTGGHSWGYTF.

CDR3 bases: TGTGCCTCCACGGGGGGATCGGGCGCAGATACGCAGTATTTT. Its protein is CASTGGSGADTQYF. The chain has TRBV28 and TRBJ2-3; 7 bases are a match to TRBD2. V dropped 11 bases and J dropped 4; count of bases not matched to a gene: 12. The CDR3 is 14 amino acids. CDR1 and CDR2 (germline): MDHEN, SYDVKM. The variable domain in full, with the rest retrieved from reference TRBV28 and TRBJ2-3, is DVKVTQSSRYLVKRTGEKVFLECVQDMDHENMFWYRQDPGLGLRLIYFSYDVKMKEKGDIPEGYSVSREKKERFSLILESASTNQTSMYLCASTGGSGADTQYFGPGTRLTVL.

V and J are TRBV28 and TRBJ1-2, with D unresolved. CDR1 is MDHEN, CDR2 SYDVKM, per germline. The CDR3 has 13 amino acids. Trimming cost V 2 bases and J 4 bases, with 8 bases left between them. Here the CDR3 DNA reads TGTGCCAGCAGTTTAGGGCAGGTCTATGGCTACACCTTC. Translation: CASSLGQVYGYTF.

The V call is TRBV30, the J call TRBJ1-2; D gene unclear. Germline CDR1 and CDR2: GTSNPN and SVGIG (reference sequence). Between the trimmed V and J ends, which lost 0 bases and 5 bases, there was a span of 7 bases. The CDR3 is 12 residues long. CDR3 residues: CAWSVWEYGYTF. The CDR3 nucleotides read TGTGCCTGGAGTGTATGGGAATATGGCTACACCTTC.

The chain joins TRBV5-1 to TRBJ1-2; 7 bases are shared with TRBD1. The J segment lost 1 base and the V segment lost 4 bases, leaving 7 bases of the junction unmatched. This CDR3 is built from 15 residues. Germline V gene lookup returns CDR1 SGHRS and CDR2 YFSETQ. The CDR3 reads CASSPGDRSNYGYTF. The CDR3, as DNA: TGCGCCAGCAGCCCGGGGGACAGAAGTAACTATGGCTACACCTTC.

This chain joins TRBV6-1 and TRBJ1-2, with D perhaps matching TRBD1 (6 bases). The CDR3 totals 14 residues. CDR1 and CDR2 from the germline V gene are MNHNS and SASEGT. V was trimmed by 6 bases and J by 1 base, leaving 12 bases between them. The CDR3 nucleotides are TGTGCCAGCAGGTACCGGGACAATAACTATGGCTACACCTTC. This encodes CASRYRDNNYGYTF.

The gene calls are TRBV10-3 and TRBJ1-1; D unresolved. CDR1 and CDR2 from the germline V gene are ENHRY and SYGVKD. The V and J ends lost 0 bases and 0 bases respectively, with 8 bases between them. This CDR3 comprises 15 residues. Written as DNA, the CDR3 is TGTGCCATCAGTGAGTCCCTGCTTATGAACACTGAAGCTTTCTTT. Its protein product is CAISESLLMNTEAFF.

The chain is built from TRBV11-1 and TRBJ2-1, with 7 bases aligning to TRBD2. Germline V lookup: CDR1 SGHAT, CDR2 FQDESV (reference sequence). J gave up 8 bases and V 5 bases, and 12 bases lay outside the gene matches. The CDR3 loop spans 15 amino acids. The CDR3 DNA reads TGTGCCAGCAGCGGACTAGGTCTAGCTGGCGATGAGCAGTTCTTC. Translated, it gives CASSGLGLAGDEQFF. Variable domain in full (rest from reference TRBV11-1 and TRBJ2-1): EAEVAQSPRYKITEKSQAVAFWCDPISGHATLYWYRQILGQGPELLVQFQDESVVDDSQLPKDRFSAERLKGVDSTLKIQPAELGDSAMYLCASSGLGLAGDEQFFGPGTRLTVL.